This TCR beta chain appears in the sequencing data of a study of read filtering for tumor transcriptome and immune sequencing (dated by TCRdb to 2018 to 2020). At the level of the whole study: The cohort was composed of 17 to 20 male and 11 to 15 female patients, with a mean age of approximately 66 years and an age range of roughly 47 to 90. TCR-region mapped reads per sample ranged from about 3.5 to 11 million with IR-seq versus only about 85 to 1273 with RNA-seq. After DNase treatment, whole-transcriptome libraries were prepared with the TruSeq RNA Access Library Prep Kit. Using the same bone marrow samples, the study ran both targeted immune repertoire sequencing and bulk whole-transcriptome sequencing and then compared the TCR repertoires from each method. By revised international staging, about 8 patients were R-ISS I, approximately 15 were R-ISS II and roughly 7 were R-ISS III. A main aim was a read-filtering strategy for immune repertoire data, specifically whether clonotypes supported by a single read should be removed.

What the research found in general, with its limitations: In IR-seq, single-read clonotypes were approximately 82% of clonotypes but 3% to 4% of total reads; in RNA-seq they were about three quarters of clonotypes and approximately 40% of reads. The correlation between IR-seq and RNA-seq shared clonotype proportions rose when single-read clonotypes were removed. The sorted CD138-negative fraction was not purified T cells but a mixed bone marrow immune population. Compared with RNA-seq, IR-seq captured clonotypes at much greater depth and more reliably, and a smaller IR-seq throughput was enough to identify most of the shared clonotypes.

Each patient had bone marrow sampled at the time of active disease. Isolation of bone marrow mononuclear cells was performed by Ficoll-Hypaque density gradient centrifugation. CD138-negative cells were obtained by negative selection after labeling with CD138 magnetic microbeads on a MACS separator, removing myeloma plasma cells. The purity of the isolated cells was checked by flow cytometry with CD138 antibodies on an Attune NxT. TRIzol reagent was used to extract total RNA, which was then quantified with a NanoDrop spectrophotometer. For each patient, the CD138-negative bone marrow sample underwent paired RNA-seq and IR-seq. The CDR3, from cysteine to phenylalanine, totals 14 residues. The CDR3 DNA has 42 bases and is translated from base 1. The junction shows trimming of 2 bases on V and 5 bases on J, plus 13 bases between the germline ends. According to the germline V gene (reference sequence), CDR1 reads GTSNPN and CDR2 reads SVGIG.

This clonotype occurred many times. Its antigen is currently not known. Base qualities were left out, and no much larger clone turns up one base away. TCR libraries were built from 400 ng RNA with the Immunoverse kit, using molecular barcoded adaptors covering alpha/delta and beta/gamma chains. TCR library preparation used the same RNA that went into transcriptome sequencing. TCR libraries were sequenced on an Illumina HiSeq 4000 with 2 x 150 cycles. The source study handled its data this way. TCR reads were aligned to human V, D, J and C references and assembled into CDR3 clonotypes with MiXCR, including quality filtering and error correction. The tcR package in R was used for analysis of clonotype counts and gene usage diversity. For inspection of raw mapping reads, RNA-seq reads were mapped by STAR aligner version 2.5.3a onto GRCh37 of the human genome. IR-seq fastq files were randomly downsampled with Seqtk 1.3 to test the effect of sequencing depth on detected clonotypes. Starting from the raw public reads, TCRdb applied fastp trimming at Q25, assembled clones with MiXCR and retained in-frame beta chains. Rows are combined by CDR3 protein, so each entry shows the most common genes and DNA. For this entry, the V and J calls and clone size follow TCRdb and not the study's own pipeline. The sample table shows tens of thousands of distinct CDR3 sequences, and approximately 13% are seen once. The ten largest account for approximately 47% of the sample.

The sample was a population of CD138-negative cells sorted from bone marrow. The sample's cell subset or site label is to be understood as: bone marrow mononuclear cells depleted of CD138+ plasma/myeloma cells by negative magnetic selection. This sequence was found in a donor aged 40 or older with multiple myeloma. The sequence is built from TRBV30 and TRBJ2-1; the D gene identity is not certain. The encoded CDR3 is CAWSSFGRNNEQFF. The base sequence is TGTGCCTGGAGTTCCTTCGGCAGGAACAATGAGCAGTTCTTC.